These 5 T cell receptor beta chains originate from one sample sequenced in a study of shared clonotypes between healthy human individuals. Generated by immunoSEQ multiplex PCR, the TCRdb table keeps only in-frame clones and is missing some. The top ten hold more than 1.5% of the sample, which has approximately 740,000 clones, roughly 70% seen once. Input material: memory CD4+ T cells sorted from blood. Subset given: CD45RA-negative fraction. These receptors were taken from a young woman in good health.

The chain carries TRBV11-3 and TRBJ2-7; D is tentatively TRBD1 or TRBD2 (5 bases each). Trimming cost V 3 bases and J 6 bases, with 12 bases left between them. CDR3 length equals 13 residues. Germline values: CDR1 SGHNT, CDR2 YENEEA. The CDR3, as DNA: TGTGCCAGCAGCTTCCCCCCGGGGCCCGAGCAGTACTTC. As protein: CASSFPPGPEQYF.

This rearrangement joins TRBV7-2 to TRBJ1-1, with TRBD1 matching 7 bases. This CDR3 has 14 residues. Losses at the gene ends were 5 bases for V and 2 bases for J; bases not matched to a gene: 5. Germline V lookup: CDR1 SGHTA, CDR2 FQGNSA. The CDR3 is CASSGQASNTEAFF. In DNA form, the CDR3 reads TGTGCCAGCAGCGGACAGGCCTCAAACACTGAAGCTTTCTTT.

The rearrangement joins TRBV28 to TRBJ2-7; a weak D match, TRBD1 (6 bases). CDR3 length: 15 amino acids. Trimming pared 6 bases from V and 1 base from J, leaving 16 bases between. Looked up from germline, CDR1 is MDHEN and CDR2 is SYDVKM. The CDR3 DNA follows: TGTGCCAGCAGACCCGGAAGGGGGTGGTCCTACGAGCAGTACTTC. Amino acid sequence: CASRPGRGWSYEQYF.

The chain employs TRBV28 and TRBJ2-1; 13 bases line up with TRBD2. Germline V CDR1 and CDR2: MDHEN, SYDVKM. The CDR3 is 16 amino acids. Unmatched junction bases numbered 11, after V lost 5 bases and J lost 10 bases. The chain's CDR3 is CASSRRTSGRIGEQFF. CDR3 DNA: TGTGCCAGCAGTCGACGGACTAGCGGGAGAATAGGCGAGCAGTTCTTC.

Note on this clone: This sample also contains other DNA sequences that code for the same CDR3. The chain links TRBV5-1 to TRBJ2-2; D is uncertain. The length of the CDR3 is 13 residues. The germline gives CDR1 SGHRS, CDR2 YFSETQ. V lost 0 bases and J lost 5, with 5 bases in between. The CDR3 DNA sequence: TGCGCCAGCAGCTTGGTAGATACCGGGGAGCTGTTTTTT. This sequence encodes CASSLVDTGELFF.